The source of this TCR beta chain is a study of shared clonotypes between healthy human individuals. Background on the study: Those who served as donors were a couple of women and a few men between the ages of 18 and 49. Findings of the study overall: Apart from blood, nothing was sampled; tissue repertoires likely differ.

For genomic DNA, unsorted samples relied on tens of millions of PBMCs. Repertoires were generated with immunoSEQ multiplex PCR, while TCRdb's copy carries only in-frame clones and drops some. Of around 500,000 clones listed, 60% to 80% are singletons. As to this clone: Its matching antigen is unknown.

The receptor's source is a woman aged 40 to 50 in good health. Some clones in this sample may be carry-over from other donors' samples. Sequencing was carried out using PBMCs.

The CDR3 loop is CAISEGLAIYNEQFF. Here the CDR3 DNA reads TGTGCCATCAGTGAGGGACTAGCGATTTACAATGAGCAGTTCTTC. This chain links TRBV10-3 with TRBJ2-1; 9 bases agree with TRBD2. V lost 2 bases to trimming and J lost 4 bases; unmatched junction nucleotides: 3. The CDR3 contains 15 residues. CDR1 and CDR2 (germline): ENHRY, SYGVKD.